A single sample is the source of the 29 T cell receptor beta chains below, sequenced in a study of blood T cell repertoires in COVID-19. The data were produced by immunoSEQ multiplex PCR, yet TCRdb's version contains in-frame clones alone and is incomplete. The sample lists about 410,000 clones, around 91% occurring once. Specimen: peripheral blood. All receptors derive from a woman between 40 and 50 years old with COVID-19, enrolled during active disease.

This clone was counted a single time. The chain joins TRBV11-2 to TRBJ2-4, with 9 bases aligning to TRBD2. J was trimmed by 9 bases and V by 0 bases; bases with no gene match: 9. CDR3 length: 16 residues. The V gene's germline CDR1 is SGHAT and CDR2 FQNNGV. DNA for the CDR3: TGTGCCAGCAGCTTAGATCGCGAGCGGGGGGAGAGCATTCAGTACTTC. Translation: CASSLDRERGESIQYF.

This rearrangement joins TRBV7-2 to TRBJ1-3; 9 bases line up with TRBD1. The CDR3 has 18 amino acids. Trimming cost V 4 bases and J 0 bases; bases outside gene matches: 10. Germline CDR1 SGHTA, CDR2 FQGNSA. CDR3 sequence reads: CASSSTAWDRVSGNTIYF. CDR3 coding DNA: TGTGCCAGCAGCTCGACCGCCTGGGACAGGGTCTCTGGAAACACCATATATTTT. The full variable domain, its missing parts supplied by reference TRBV7-2 and TRBJ1-3, is GAGVSQSPSNKVTEKGKDVELRCDPISGHTALYWYRQSLGQGLEFLIYFQGNSAPDKSGLPSDRFSAERTGGSVSTLTIQRTQQEDSAVYLCASSSTAWDRVSGNTIYFGEGSWLTVV.

V gene TRBV5-1 combines with J gene TRBJ2-5; D might be TRBD1 (6 bases). The germline gives CDR1 SGHRS, CDR2 YFSETQ. The CDR3 totals 14 residues. Trimming stripped 0 bases from V and 5 bases from J, with 11 bases between. The CDR3 is CASSLEPGEETQYF. CDR3 in DNA: TGCGCCAGCAGCTTGGAGCCAGGGGAGGAGACCCAGTACTTC.

This chain joins TRBV11-3 and TRBJ2-1; 9 bases are shared with TRBD2. Trimming removed 5 bases from V and 3 bases from J; junction bases left unmatched: 8. The germline gives CDR1 SGHNT, CDR2 YENEEA. CDR3 length: 16 residues. CDR3 amino acids: CASSQQAGGSYNEQFF. The CDR3 DNA reads as TGTGCCAGCAGCCAACAAGCGGGAGGAAGCTACAATGAGCAGTTCTTC.

This chain uses TRBV9 with TRBJ2-7; possibly TRBD1 for D (6 bases). Germline CDR1 SGDLS, CDR2 YYNGEE. Trimming stripped 3 bases from V and 4 bases from J, with 17 bases between. The CDR3 extends over 15 amino acids. This chain's CDR3 is CASSESLDSGYEQYF. The CDR3 DNA reads TGTGCCAGCAGCGAGTCCCTGGACAGTGGTTACGAGCAGTACTTC.

This sequence joins TRBV5-1 and TRBJ1-5, with D hard to call. The CDR3 consists of 16 residues. The V end was cut by 3 bases, the J end by 5 bases, with 18 bases between. Germline V gene data show CDR1 as SGHRS and CDR2 as YFSETQ. The CDR3 sequence: CASSSGLGSGDQPQHF. The CDR3, as DNA: TGCGCCAGCAGCTCGGGTCTGGGGAGTGGGGATCAGCCCCAGCATTTT.

The V gene is TRBV5-1, the J gene TRBJ2-3; D ambiguous. The CDR3 runs to 15 residues. Trimming took off 0 bases at V and 0 bases at J, with 8 bases between the two ends. Germline loops: CDR1 SGHRS, CDR2 YFSETQ. The CDR3 is CASSLGLGSTDTQYF. Written as DNA, the CDR3 is TGCGCCAGCAGCTTGGGGCTAGGAAGCACAGATACGCAGTATTTT.

The V call is TRBV7-2, the J call TRBJ2-1; D unclear. Trimming pared 5 bases from V and 0 bases from J, leaving 11 bases between. The CDR3 is 15 amino acids. Germline values: CDR1 SGHTA, CDR2 FQGNSA. The CDR3 loop is CASSLAWSSYNEQFF. In DNA form, the CDR3 reads TGTGCCAGCAGCCTGGCCTGGAGCTCCTACAATGAGCAGTTCTTC.

The DNA of the CDR3 is TGTGCCAGCAGGCGTCAGGGGAATGAAAAACTGTTTTTT. It encodes CASRRQGNEKLFF. The chain carries TRBV6-5 and TRBJ1-4; tentatively, D is TRBD1 (6 bases). There are 13 residues in the CDR3. V lost 6 bases, J lost 5 bases, and 10 bases lay in between. Looked up from germline, CDR1 is MNHEY and CDR2 is SVGAGI.

J is TRBJ1-1 and V is TRBV10-3, with a weak D call TRBD1 (6 bases). Between the trimmed V and J ends, which lost 6 bases and 3 bases, there was a span of 14 bases. The CDR3 extends over 14 amino acids. Per the germline V gene, CDR1 is ENHRY and CDR2 is SYGVKD. Written as DNA, the CDR3 is TGTGCCATCAGCCGACAGGCCGGGGACACTGAAGCTTTCTTT. Encoded protein: CAISRQAGDTEAFF.

This chain uses TRBV5-8 with TRBJ2-5, with TRBD2 matching 11 bases. V lost 0 bases and J lost 5; bases outside the gene matches: 3. There are 15 residues in the CDR3. CDR1 and CDR2 (germline): SGHTS, YDEGEE. The CDR3 sequence: CASSLVIAGGETQYF. CDR3 in DNA: TGTGCCAGCAGCTTGGTTATAGCGGGAGGGGAGACCCAGTACTTC.

The V gene is TRBV6-6, the J gene TRBJ1-1; TRBD1 aligns across 7 bases. CDR3 length equals 15 residues. Trimming cost V 0 bases and J 9 bases; bases outside gene matches: 10. Looked up from germline, CDR1 is MNHNY and CDR2 is SVGAGI (reference sequence). The CDR3: CASSYSGDSLSKAFF. The CDR3 DNA is TGTGCCAGCAGTTACTCCGGGGACAGTTTATCCAAAGCTTTCTTT.

Written as DNA, the CDR3 is TGTGCCAGCAGGAAACAGGGGATGAACACTGAAGCTTTCTTT. Protein: CASRKQGMNTEAFF. V usage is TRBV5-4 and J usage is TRBJ1-1; 7 bases are a match to TRBD1. Per the germline V gene, CDR1 is SGHNT and CDR2 is YYREEE (reference sequence). This CDR3 has 14 amino acids. Trimming at V came to 5 bases and at J to 0 bases, leaving 4 bases not matched to a gene.

This clone is a singleton in its sample. The chain is built from TRBV3-1 (or the pseudogene TRBV3-2) and TRBJ1-3; no clear D. This CDR3 comprises 17 residues. Trimming removed 4 bases at V and 4 bases at J, with 20 bases between. Germline V CDR1 and CDR2: LGHDT, YNNKEL (reference sequence). CDR3 sequence: CASSLVRIRGPGNTIYF. DNA for the CDR3: TGTGCCAGCAGCCTTGTTCGGATTAGAGGCCCGGGAAACACCATATATTTT.

This clone was detected once. V and J are TRBV7-2 and TRBJ1-2, with D perhaps TRBD1 (6 bases). V was trimmed by 0 bases and J by 4 bases, leaving 15 bases between them. The germline V gene encodes CDR1 SGHTA and CDR2 FQGNSA. The CDR3 runs 16 residues. CDR3 loop: CASSLARQDLGYGYTF. CDR3 in DNA: TGTGCCAGCAGCTTAGCAAGACAGGATCTCGGCTATGGCTACACCTTC.

This rearrangement joins TRBV7-6 to TRBJ2-3, with a tentative D call TRBD1 (5 bases). V lost 5 bases and J 8 bases, leaving 14 bases between the germline ends. Per germline, CDR1 SGHVS and CDR2 FNYEAQ. The CDR3 is 13 amino acids. The CDR3 nucleotides read TGTGCCAGCAGCCCGCAAGATCAGGGTACGCAGTATTTT. The encoded protein is CASSPQDQGTQYF. Using reference TRBV7-6 and TRBJ2-3 for the parts outside the CDR3, the full variable domain is GAGVSQSPRYKVTKRGQDVALRCDPISGHVSLYWYRQALGQGPEFLTYFNYEAQQDKSGLPNDRFSAERPEGSISTLTIQRTEQRDSAMYRCASSPQDQGTQYFGPGTRLTVL.

The rearrangement joins TRBV4-3 to TRBJ2-7, with a possible D match to TRBD1 (6 bases). CDR1 and CDR2 from the germline V gene are LGHNA and YSLEER. This CDR3 is built from 15 residues. Trimming left V 0 bases short and J 1 base short, with 10 bases between. The CDR3 DNA is TGCGCCAGCAGCCAAGACCCAGGGGTTTCCTACGAGCAGTACTTC. It yields the protein CASSQDPGVSYEQYF.

This chain links TRBV27 with TRBJ1-6; D remains unclear. V was pared by 3 bases and J by 8 bases, with 14 bases between. CDR1 is MNHEY and CDR2 is SMNVEV in the germline V gene (reference sequence). This CDR3 region has 15 residues. The CDR3 DNA follows: TGTGCCAGCAGTTTGACTGAATTGGGAGATTCACCCCTCCACTTT. Translated: CASSLTELGDSPLHF.

This clone turned up a few times. This chain uses TRBV20-1 with TRBJ1-5; TRBD1 might be the D (5 bases). V shed 3 bases and J shed 0 bases, with 9 bases lying between them. The CDR3 has 14 residues. Per germline, CDR1 DFQATT and CDR2 SNEGSKA (reference sequence). As DNA, the CDR3 is TGCAGTGCTAGTAGGGGCGATAGCAATCAGCCCCAGCATTTT. Amino acids: CSASRGDSNQPQHF.

The chain links TRBV7-2 to TRBJ1-4; D is unresolved. V lost 1 base, J lost 0 bases, and 9 bases lay in between. Germline V lookup: CDR1 SGHTA, CDR2 FQGNSA. This CDR3 is built from 16 residues. CDR3 sequence reads: CASSLGGWATNEKLFF. DNA for the CDR3: TGTGCCAGCAGCTTAGGAGGCTGGGCAACTAATGAAAAACTGTTTTTT.

The chain has TRBV9 and TRBJ2-1; TRBD1 matches at 10 bases. Germline V CDR1 and CDR2: SGDLS, YYNGEE. The V gene end was trimmed by 3 bases and the J gene end by 8 bases; junction bases not matched to a gene: 8. There are 15 residues in the CDR3. CDR3 nucleotide sequence: TGTGCCAGCAGCGCCTTAGGGACAGGGGCCGATGAGCAGTTCTTC. Translating it yields CASSALGTGADEQFF.

There are a few counts of this clone. The chain has TRBV20-1 and TRBJ2-1, with TRBD2 matching over 7 bases. CDR1 is DFQATT and CDR2 is SNEGSKA in the germline V gene (reference sequence). V trimming: 3 bases; J trimming: 0 bases; junction bases outside the gene matches: 11. The CDR3 spans 17 residues. In DNA form, the CDR3 reads TGCAGTGCTAGTCCCCCCGCAGCGGGAAGCTCCTACAATGAGCAGTTCTTC. Its protein is CSASPPAAGSSYNEQFF.

The V and J genes are TRBV4-3 and TRBJ1-2; 7 bases are a match to TRBD1. The germline gives CDR1 LGHNA, CDR2 YSLEER. This CDR3 spans 14 amino acids. The junction had 4 bases not matched to a gene; V was cut back by 0 bases and J by 6 bases. The CDR3 bases are TGCGCCAGCAGCCAAGATGCAGGGGGTGATGGCTACACCTTC. Translation gives CASSQDAGGDGYTF.

The chain employs TRBV12-3 or TRBV12-4 and TRBJ1-1, with a tentative D call TRBD1 (6 bases). V lost 3 bases and J 10 bases, leaving 12 bases between the germline ends. The CDR3 consists of 12 residues. This CDR3 reads CASSFGRGAAFF. The CDR3 region has the DNA TGTGCCAGCAGTTTTGGGAGGGGGGCAGCTTTCTTT.

V is TRBV4-3 and J is TRBJ1-5; a possible D gene is TRBD1 (6 bases). The length of the CDR3 is 15 residues. Trimming took 1 base from V and 3 from J, leaving 10 bases between them. The germline V gene has CDR1 LGHNA and CDR2 YSLEER. In DNA, the CDR3 is TGCGCCAGCAGCCAAGCTCACAGGGACAATCAGCCCCAGCATTTT. Protein: CASSQAHRDNQPQHF.

The J gene is TRBJ1-2, the V gene TRBV6-2 or TRBV6-3; 8 bases align to TRBD1. The CDR3 contains 14 residues. V shed 4 bases and J 4 bases; nucleotides not matched to a gene: 5. CDR1 and CDR2 from the germline V gene are MNHEY and SVGEGT. The CDR3 nucleotides are TGTGCCAGCAGTTCGCGGACAGGGAGCTATGGCTACACCTTC. It yields the protein CASSSRTGSYGYTF.

CDR3 sequence: CASSEAKGQGQYEQYF. Here the CDR3 DNA reads TGTGCCAGCAGTGAAGCGAAGGGACAGGGTCAATACGAGCAGTACTTC. The chain recombines TRBV6-1 with TRBJ2-7; 9 nucleotides match TRBD1. There are 16 residues in the CDR3. CDR1 is MNHNS and CDR2 is SASEGT in the germline V gene. Germline trimming cut 0 bases from V and 4 bases from J; bases unmatched to any gene: 7.

This sequence joins TRBV4-3 and TRBJ2-2; the match to TRBD1 covers 7 bases. V lost 4 bases and J lost 3; bases outside the gene matches: 11. This CDR3 comprises 17 residues. From germline, CDR1 is LGHNA and CDR2 YSLEER. This chain's CDR3 is CASSRLTGVPDTGELFF. For the CDR3, the DNA is TGCGCCAGCAGCCGACTAACAGGGGTACCGGACACCGGGGAGCTGTTTTTT.

The V gene is TRBV7-2, the J gene TRBJ1-1; the D gene is possibly TRBD1 (6 bases). Trimming removed 6 bases at V and 1 base at J, with 12 bases between. The length of the CDR3 is 14 residues. In germline, CDR1 is SGHTA, CDR2 FQGNSA. DNA of the CDR3: TGTGCCAGCAGGCGCCAGGGACAGAACACTGAAGCTTTCTTT. This codes for CASRRQGQNTEAFF.